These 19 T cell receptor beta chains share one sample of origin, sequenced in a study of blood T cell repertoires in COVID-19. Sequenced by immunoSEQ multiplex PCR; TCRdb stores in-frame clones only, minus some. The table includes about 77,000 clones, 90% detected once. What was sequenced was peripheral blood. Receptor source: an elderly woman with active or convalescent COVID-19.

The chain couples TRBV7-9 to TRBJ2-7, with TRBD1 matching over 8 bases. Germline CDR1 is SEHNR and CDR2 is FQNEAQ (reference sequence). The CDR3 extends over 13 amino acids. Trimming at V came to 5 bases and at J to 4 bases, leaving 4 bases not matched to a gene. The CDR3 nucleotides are TGTGCCAGCAGCACACGACAGGGGTACGAGCAGTACTTC. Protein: CASSTRQGYEQYF.

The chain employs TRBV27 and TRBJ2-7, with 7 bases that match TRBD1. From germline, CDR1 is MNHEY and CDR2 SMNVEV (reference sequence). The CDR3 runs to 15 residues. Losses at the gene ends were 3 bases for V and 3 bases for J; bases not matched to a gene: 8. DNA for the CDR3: TGTGCCAGCAGTTTCGGACAGGCCCCCCTCTACGAGCAGTACTTC. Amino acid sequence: CASSFGQAPLYEQYF.

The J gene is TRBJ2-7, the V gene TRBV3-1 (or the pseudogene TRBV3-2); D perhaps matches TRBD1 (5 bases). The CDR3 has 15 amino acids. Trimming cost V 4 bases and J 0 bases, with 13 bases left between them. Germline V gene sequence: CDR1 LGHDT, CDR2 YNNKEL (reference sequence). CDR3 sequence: CASSPRGWASYEQYF. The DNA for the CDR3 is TGTGCCAGCAGCCCTAGGGGTTGGGCCTCCTACGAGCAGTACTTC.

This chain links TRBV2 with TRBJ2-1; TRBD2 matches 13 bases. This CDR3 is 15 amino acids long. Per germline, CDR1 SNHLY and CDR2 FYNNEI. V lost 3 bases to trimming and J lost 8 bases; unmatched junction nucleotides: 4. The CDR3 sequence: CASSEGLAGRDEQFF. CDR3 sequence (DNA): TGTGCCAGCAGTGAGGGACTAGCGGGGAGAGATGAGCAGTTCTTC.

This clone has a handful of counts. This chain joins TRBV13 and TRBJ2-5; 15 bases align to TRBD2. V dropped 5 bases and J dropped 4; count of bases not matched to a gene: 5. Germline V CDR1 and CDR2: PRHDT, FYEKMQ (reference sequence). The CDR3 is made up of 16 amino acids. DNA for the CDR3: TGTGCCAGCAGCATGGGACTAGCGGGGGGTGGAGAGACCCAGTACTTC. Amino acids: CASSMGLAGGGETQYF.

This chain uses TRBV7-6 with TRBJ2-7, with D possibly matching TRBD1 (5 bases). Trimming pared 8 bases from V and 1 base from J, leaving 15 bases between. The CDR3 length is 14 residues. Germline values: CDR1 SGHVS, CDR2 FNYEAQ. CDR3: CASQPTGRSYEQYF. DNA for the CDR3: TGTGCCAGCCAACCCACAGGTCGGTCCTACGAGCAGTACTTC. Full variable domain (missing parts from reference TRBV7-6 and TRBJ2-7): GAGVSQSPRYKVTKRGQDVALRCDPISGHVSLYWYRQALGQGPEFLTYFNYEAQQDKSGLPNDRFSAERPEGSISTLTIQRTEQRDSAMYRCASQPTGRSYEQYFGPGTRLTVT.

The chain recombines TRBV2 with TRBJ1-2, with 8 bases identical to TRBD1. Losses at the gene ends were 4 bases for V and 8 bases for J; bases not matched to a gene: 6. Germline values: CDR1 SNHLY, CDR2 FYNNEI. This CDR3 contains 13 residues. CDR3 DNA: TGTGCCAGCAGTGCGGACAGGGCAGGCGGCTACACCTTC. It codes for CASSADRAGGYTF. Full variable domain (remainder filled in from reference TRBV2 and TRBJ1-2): EPEVTQTPSHQVTQMGQEVILRCVPISNHLYFYWYRQILGQKVEFLVSFYNNEISEKSEIFDDQFSVERPDGSNFTLKIRSTKLEDSAMYFCASSADRAGGYTFGSGTRLTVV.

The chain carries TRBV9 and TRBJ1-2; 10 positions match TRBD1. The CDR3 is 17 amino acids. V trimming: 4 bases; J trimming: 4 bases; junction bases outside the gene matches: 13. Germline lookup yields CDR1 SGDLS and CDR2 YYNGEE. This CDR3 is CASSLGDRGTLSYGYTF. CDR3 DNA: TGTGCCAGCAGCCTTGGGGACAGGGGAACCCTGTCCTATGGCTACACCTTC.

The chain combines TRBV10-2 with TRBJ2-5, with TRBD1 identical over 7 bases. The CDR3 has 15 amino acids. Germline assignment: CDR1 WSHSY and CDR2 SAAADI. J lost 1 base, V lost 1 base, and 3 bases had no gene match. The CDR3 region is CASSELGTAQETQYF. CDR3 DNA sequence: TGCGCCAGCAGTGAGTTGGGGACAGCCCAAGAGACCCAGTACTTC.

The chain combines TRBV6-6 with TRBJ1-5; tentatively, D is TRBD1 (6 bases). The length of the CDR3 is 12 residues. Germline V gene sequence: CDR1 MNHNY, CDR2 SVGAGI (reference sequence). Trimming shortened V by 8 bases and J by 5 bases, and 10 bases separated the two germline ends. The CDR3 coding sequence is TGTGCCAGCGGTAGACAGGATCAGCCCCAGCATTTT. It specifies CASGRQDQPQHF.

For the CDR3, the DNA is TGTGCCAGCAGCTTCAACGCCGGGACAGTAAATGGCTACACCTTC. Protein: CASSFNAGTVNGYTF. The chain joins TRBV6-2 or TRBV6-3 to TRBJ1-2; 7 nucleotides match TRBD1. The germline CDR1 and CDR2 sequences are MNHEY and SVGEGT. After removal of 6 bases from V and 6 bases from J, the junction contained 13 bases not matched to a gene. This CDR3 contains 15 residues.

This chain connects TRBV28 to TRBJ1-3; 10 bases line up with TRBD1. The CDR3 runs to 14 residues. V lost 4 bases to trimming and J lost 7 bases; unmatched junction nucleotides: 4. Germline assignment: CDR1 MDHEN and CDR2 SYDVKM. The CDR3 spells CASSSWTGGNTIYF. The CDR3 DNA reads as TGTGCCAGCAGTTCGTGGACAGGGGGGAACACCATATATTTT.

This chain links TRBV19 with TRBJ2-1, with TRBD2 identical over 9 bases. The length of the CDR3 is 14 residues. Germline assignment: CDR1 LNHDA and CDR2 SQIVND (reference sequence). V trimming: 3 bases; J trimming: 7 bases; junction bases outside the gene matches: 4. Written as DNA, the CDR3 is TGTGCCAGTAGTATGGGTAGCGGGGGAAATGAGCAGTTCTTC. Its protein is CASSMGSGGNEQFF.

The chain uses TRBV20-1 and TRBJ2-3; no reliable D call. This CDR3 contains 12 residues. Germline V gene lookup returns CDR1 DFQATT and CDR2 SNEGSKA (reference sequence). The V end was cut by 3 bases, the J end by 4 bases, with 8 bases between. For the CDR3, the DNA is TGCAGTGCTAGTCGTCCCCCAGATACGCAGTATTTT. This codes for CSASRPPDTQYF.

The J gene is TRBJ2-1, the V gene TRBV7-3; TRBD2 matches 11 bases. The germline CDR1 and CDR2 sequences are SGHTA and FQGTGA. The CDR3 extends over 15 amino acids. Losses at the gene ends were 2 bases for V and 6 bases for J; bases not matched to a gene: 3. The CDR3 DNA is TGTGCCAGCAGCTTAGATCTAGCGGGGGGCAATGAGCAGTTCTTC. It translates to CASSLDLAGGNEQFF.

As DNA, the CDR3 is TGCGCCAGCAGCCAAGGGGGGGGCTTTACAGATACGCAGTATTTT. Residues: CASSQGGGFTDTQYF. The V call is TRBV4-1, the J call TRBJ2-3, with a possible D match to TRBD2 (7 bases). Germline V gene sequence: CDR1 MGHRA, CDR2 YSYEKL. Between the trimmed V and J ends, which lost 1 base and 3 bases, there was a span of 11 bases. This CDR3 is 15 amino acids long.

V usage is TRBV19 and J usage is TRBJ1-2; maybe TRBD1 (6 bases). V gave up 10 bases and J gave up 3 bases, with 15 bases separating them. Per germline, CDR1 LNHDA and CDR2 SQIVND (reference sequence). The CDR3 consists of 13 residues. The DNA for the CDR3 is TGTGCCACCCGACAGGATTACGACTATGGCTACACCTTC. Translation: CATRQDYDYGYTF.

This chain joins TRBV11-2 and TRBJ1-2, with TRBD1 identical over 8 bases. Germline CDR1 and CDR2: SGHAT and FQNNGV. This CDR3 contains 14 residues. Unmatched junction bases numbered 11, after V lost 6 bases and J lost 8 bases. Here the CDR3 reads CASSVNGQGEGYTF. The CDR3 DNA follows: TGTGCCAGCAGTGTAAACGGACAGGGCGAAGGCTACACCTTC.

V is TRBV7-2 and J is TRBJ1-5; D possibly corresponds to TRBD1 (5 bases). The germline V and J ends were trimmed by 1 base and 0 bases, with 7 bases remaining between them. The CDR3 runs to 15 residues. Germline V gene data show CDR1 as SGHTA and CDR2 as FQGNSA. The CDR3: CASSLVQVSNQPQHF. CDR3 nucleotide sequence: TGTGCCAGCAGCTTAGTACAGGTTAGCAATCAGCCCCAGCATTTT.